This passage covers 12 T cell receptor beta chains from one sample sequenced in a study of T cells in Graves' hyperthyroidism and ophthalmopathy. Amplified regions were TCR beta CDR3 sequences from RNA transcripts. The TCR CDR3 was amplified in a first-round RT-PCR using the HTBI primer set. TCRdb fed the multiplex PCR reads into MiXCR, producing one record per CDR3 protein. This sample has about 330,000 distinct CDR3 sequences, with approximately 15% found just once. Material for sequencing was blood. The receptors were sampled from a woman aged 40-49 years with Graves' ophthalmopathy.

This clonotype was seen at least ten times. The chain links TRBV6-1 to TRBJ2-7; 14 nucleotides line up with TRBD2. The CDR3 length is 14 residues. The V segment lost 8 bases and the J segment 7 bases; nucleotides outside the gene matches: 7. Germline loops: CDR1 MNHNS, CDR2 SASEGT. The DNA for the CDR3 is TGTGCCAGCGAGGGACTAGCGGGAGCGGGGGAGCAGTACTTC. Translating gives CASEGLAGAGEQYF.

At least ten counts were recorded for this clonotype. This chain joins TRBV6-2 or TRBV6-3 and TRBJ2-1, with TRBD2 identical over 7 bases. Germline V CDR1 and CDR2: MNHEY, SVGEGT. Unmatched junction bases numbered 11, after V lost 5 bases and J lost 7 bases. CDR3 length: 15 amino acids. DNA for the CDR3: TGTGCCAGCAGTGAACTAGCGCCAAGTCAGAATGAGCAGTTCTTC. This codes for CASSELAPSQNEQFF.

The rearrangement joins TRBV20-1 to TRBJ2-2; possible D gene TRBD1, 7 bases. Germline V gene lookup returns CDR1 DFQATT and CDR2 SNEGSKA (reference sequence). The CDR3 is 15 amino acids. Trimming removed 5 bases at V and 5 bases at J, with 18 bases between. CDR3: CSAFKTGRITGELFF. The DNA for the CDR3 is TGCAGTGCTTTCAAGACAGGGAGGATAACCGGGGAGCTGTTTTTT.

The chain links TRBV4-1 to TRBJ2-5; 8 bases line up with TRBD1. This CDR3 has 14 residues. V trimming: 4 bases; J trimming: 3 bases; junction bases outside the gene matches: 4. Germline lookup yields CDR1 MGHRA and CDR2 YSYEKL. The CDR3 spells CASSLRGREETQYF. The CDR3 DNA sequence: TGCGCCAGCAGCCTCAGGGGGCGCGAAGAGACCCAGTACTTC.

The rearrangement joins TRBV7-9 to TRBJ2-1, with D tentatively TRBD2 (5 bases). V lost 6 bases, J lost 8 bases, and 23 bases lay in between. The germline CDR1 and CDR2 sequences are SEHNR and FQNEAQ (reference sequence). The CDR3 covers 16 residues. CDR3 amino acids: CASSLYTRTSGDEQFF. As DNA, the CDR3 is TGTGCCAGCAGTTTGTATACTAGGACGTCGGGCGATGAGCAGTTCTTC.

This clonotype turned up a few times. The chain links TRBV6-1 to TRBJ2-5; the match to TRBD1 covers 7 bases. Germline V gives CDR1 MNHNS, CDR2 SASEGT. Trimming removed 9 bases from V and 0 bases from J; junction bases left unmatched: 4. CDR3 length: 13 residues. The CDR3: CASEGQNQETQYF. The CDR3 region has the DNA TGTGCCAGTGAGGGACAGAACCAAGAGACCCAGTACTTC.

At least ten counts were recorded for this clonotype. The chain joins TRBV5-1 to TRBJ2-1, with 7 bases lining up with TRBD1. The ends lost 4 bases at V and 7 bases at J; junction bases unmatched: 14. Germline loops: CDR1 SGHRS, CDR2 YFSETQ. The CDR3 has 16 residues. The CDR3, as DNA: TGCGCCAGCAGCCTCATACCCGGGACAGCGGTGAATGAGCAGTTCTTC. Protein: CASSLIPGTAVNEQFF.

This clonotype was detected only a few times. The chain uses TRBV20-1 and TRBJ1-1, with TRBD1 matching 9 bases. This CDR3 is built from 15 residues. CDR1 is DFQATT, CDR2 SNEGSKA, per germline (reference sequence). Trimming cost V 6 bases and J 5 bases; bases outside gene matches: 13. The CDR3: CSAQIPDRGGTEAFF. DNA of the CDR3: TGCAGTGCCCAGATCCCGGACAGGGGAGGAACTGAAGCTTTCTTT.

This clonotype came up many times. The V and J genes are TRBV20-1 and TRBJ1-1, with D unclear. Trimming took 1 base from V and 11 from J, leaving 11 bases between them. CDR3 length: 11 amino acids. Germline lookup yields CDR1 DFQATT and CDR2 SNEGSKA (reference sequence). The chain's CDR3 is CSARGSGGAFF. CDR3 in DNA: TGCAGTGCTAGAGGTTCCGGTGGGGCTTTCTTT.

As concerns this clonotype: Just one base apart from a much larger clone, this may be a read error. The V gene is TRBV28, the J gene TRBJ1-2, with a tentative D call TRBD1 (6 bases). CDR3 size: 16 residues. Germline lookup yields CDR1 MDHEN and CDR2 SYDVKM. As DNA, the CDR3 is TGTACCACCAGGGGCCACGACAGGCGGGTCGGCTATGGCTACACCTTC. It encodes CTTRGHDRRVGYGYTF.

Comment on this clonotype: A read error is possible here, since a much larger clone lies one base away. This chain joins TRBV7-2 and TRBJ1-2; D is unresolved. V gave up 0 bases and J gave up 4 bases, with 12 bases separating them. The germline V gene has CDR1 SGHTA and CDR2 FQGNSA. This CDR3 is built from 15 residues. CDR3 loop: CASSLAQFTAYGYTF. The CDR3 DNA reads TGTGCCAGCAGCTTAGCCCAGTTTACAGCCTATGGCTACACCTTC.

Ten or more counts support this clonotype. The chain recombines TRBV6-1 with TRBJ1-2; tentative D call: TRBD1 (6 bases). Germline CDR1 is MNHNS and CDR2 is SASEGT. CDR3 length equals 14 residues. V shed 4 bases and J shed 4 bases, with 13 bases lying between them. The CDR3 DNA follows: TGTGCCAGCAGTGGGAACAGGGAGCTCTATGGCTACACCTTC. Translation gives CASSGNRELYGYTF.